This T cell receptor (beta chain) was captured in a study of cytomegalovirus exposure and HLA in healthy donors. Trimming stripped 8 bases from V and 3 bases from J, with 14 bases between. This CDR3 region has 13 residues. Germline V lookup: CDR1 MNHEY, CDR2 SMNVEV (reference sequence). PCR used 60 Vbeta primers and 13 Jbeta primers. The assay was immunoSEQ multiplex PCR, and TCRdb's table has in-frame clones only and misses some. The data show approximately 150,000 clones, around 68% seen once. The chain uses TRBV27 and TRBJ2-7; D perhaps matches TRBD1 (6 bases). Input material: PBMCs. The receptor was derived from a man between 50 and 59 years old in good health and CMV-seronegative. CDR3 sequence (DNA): TGTGCCAGCCGTGGACAGTACAACTACGAGCAGTACTTC. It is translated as CASRGQYNYEQYF.